The next 21 T cell receptor beta chains were all read from a single sample in a study of shared clonotypes between healthy human individuals. TCRdb's table, derived via immunoSEQ multiplex PCR, lists solely in-frame clones and lacks some. In the table there are 2 million to 2.5 million clones, 90% to 95% of which are singletons. Sequencing was performed on naive CD4+ T cells sorted from blood. Described subset: CD45RA+ positively selected. The receptors stem from a man aged 18 to 30 in good health.

The J gene is TRBJ2-7, the V gene TRBV4-3; D may be TRBD1 or TRBD2 (5 bases each). Germline V lookup: CDR1 LGHNA, CDR2 YSLEER. This CDR3 has 15 amino acids. Trimming removed 0 bases from V and 5 bases from J, with 14 bases in between. Written as DNA, the CDR3 is TGCGCCAGCAGCCAAGAGGGACGGCCCATCGACGAGCAGTACTTC. Its translation is CASSQEGRPIDEQYF.

The V gene is TRBV10-3, the J gene TRBJ1-2; a possible D gene is TRBD1 (6 bases). CDR3 length: 13 residues. V was cut by 6 bases and J by 3 bases, with 11 bases left in between. Germline values: CDR1 ENHRY, CDR2 SYGVKD. CDR3 nucleotide sequence: TGTGCCATCAGATCGGACAGCCACTATGGCTACACCTTC. As protein: CAIRSDSHYGYTF.

This clone has only one observation. The chain carries TRBV5-1 and TRBJ1-4; 10 bases line up with TRBD1. This CDR3 is 16 amino acids long. Germline V CDR1 and CDR2: SGHRS, YFSETQ. V lost 5 bases to trimming and J lost 0 bases; unmatched junction nucleotides: 4. Here the CDR3 reads CASRPTGGSTNEKLFF. The DNA for the CDR3 is TGCGCCAGCAGGCCGACAGGGGGCTCAACTAATGAAAAACTGTTTTTT. The whole variable domain, remainder taken from reference TRBV5-1 and TRBJ1-4, is KAGVTQTPRYLIKTRGQQVTLSCSPISGHRSVSWYQQTPGQGLQFLFEYFSETQRNKGNFPGRFSGRQFSNSRSEMNVSTLELGDSALYLCASRPTGGSTNEKLFFGSGTQLSVL.

CDR3 in amino acids: CASSLDLCSGNTIYF. CDR3 bases: TGTGCCAGCAGCTTAGATCTGTGCTCTGGAAACACCATATATTTT. The V call is TRBV11-3, the J call TRBJ1-3; no reliable D call. The length of the CDR3 is 15 residues. Between the trimmed V and J ends, which lost 0 bases and 0 bases, there was a span of 6 bases. Germline loops: CDR1 SGHNT, CDR2 YENEEA.

The chain employs TRBV19 and TRBJ1-1; D is uncertain. This CDR3 contains 15 residues. V lost 0 bases to trimming and J lost 6 bases, with 14 bases between them. Germline-derived CDR1 and CDR2 are LNHDA and SQIVND (reference sequence). The CDR3 reads CASSIDLGRSAEAFF. CDR3 DNA sequence: TGTGCCAGTAGTATAGATCTGGGCCGGAGCGCTGAAGCTTTCTTT.

This chain uses TRBV25-1 with TRBJ2-7, with unresolved D. The V gene's germline CDR1 is MGHDK and CDR2 SYGVNS. Trimming shortened V by 5 bases and J by 1 base, and 12 bases separated the two germline ends. CDR3 size: 14 residues. The CDR3 reads CASSPGPQSYEQYF. DNA of the CDR3: TGTGCCAGCAGTCCTGGACCGCAATCCTACGAGCAGTACTTC.

This rearrangement joins TRBV5-5 to TRBJ2-6; TRBD1 agrees at 7 bases. Germline V CDR1 and CDR2: SGHKS, YYEKEE (reference sequence). Trimming removed 2 bases from V and 0 bases from J; junction bases left unmatched: 11. This CDR3 spans 19 amino acids. CDR3 nucleotide sequence: TGTGCCAGCAGCTTAAGACCGGGACAGATAGTCTCTGGGGCCAACGTCCTGACTTTC. Translated: CASSLRPGQIVSGANVLTF. Using reference TRBV5-5 and TRBJ2-6 for the parts outside the CDR3, the full variable domain is DAGVTQSPTHLIKTRGQQVTLRCSPISGHKSVSWYQQVLGQGPQFIFQYYEKEERGRGNFPDRFSARQFPNYSSELNVNALLLGDSALYLCASSLRPGQIVSGANVLTFGAGSRLTVL.

The rearrangement uses TRBV18 and TRBJ1-1; D gene ambiguous. The CDR3 extends over 14 amino acids. CDR1 and CDR2 (germline): KGHSH, LQKENI. Trimming removed 3 bases at V and 0 bases at J, with 8 bases between. CDR3 sequence (DNA): TGTGCCAGCTCACCCACCCCCGTGAACACTGAAGCTTTCTTT. Residues: CASSPTPVNTEAFF.

V gene TRBV9 combines with J gene TRBJ2-3; unclear D gene. The CDR3 spans 14 residues. Germline V gives CDR1 SGDLS, CDR2 YYNGEE. V was trimmed by 4 bases and J by 0 bases, leaving 9 bases between them. The CDR3 protein is CASSFDPSTDTQYF. DNA of the CDR3: TGTGCCAGCAGCTTCGACCCTAGCACAGATACGCAGTATTTT.

CDR3 bases: TGTGCCATCAGTGACCTCGGGACTGACTACGAGCAGTACTTC. Translation gives CAISDLGTDYEQYF. The genes are TRBV10-3 and TRBJ2-7, with D possibly matching TRBD2 (6 bases). The CDR3 totals 14 residues. Germline assignment: CDR1 ENHRY and CDR2 SYGVKD. Between the trimmed V and J ends, which lost 3 bases and 3 bases, there was a span of 12 bases.

The J gene is TRBJ1-1, the V gene TRBV7-2; the match to TRBD1 covers 7 bases. Trimming at V came to 4 bases and at J to 0 bases, leaving 5 bases not matched to a gene. Germline V lookup: CDR1 SGHTA, CDR2 FQGNSA. The CDR3 loop spans 15 amino acids. The CDR3 bases are TGTGCCAGCAGCTCACAGGGGAGCGTGAACACTGAAGCTTTCTTT. Its translation: CASSSQGSVNTEAFF. The complete variable domain, with remaining parts taken from reference TRBV7-2 and TRBJ1-1, reads GAGVSQSPSNKVTEKGKDVELRCDPISGHTALYWYRQSLGQGLEFLIYFQGNSAPDKSGLPSDRFSAERTGGSVSTLTIQRTQQEDSAVYLCASSSQGSVNTEAFFGQGTRLTVV.

The chain couples TRBV25-1 to TRBJ2-7; the match to TRBD2 covers 15 bases. V lost 6 bases to trimming and J lost 2 bases; unmatched junction nucleotides: 5. This CDR3 is 16 amino acids long. Germline V gives CDR1 MGHDK, CDR2 SYGVNS. CDR3 in amino acids: CASRKGLAGGTYEQYF. DNA of the CDR3: TGTGCCAGCAGGAAAGGACTAGCGGGAGGGACCTACGAGCAGTACTTC.

Points on this clone: This CDR3 is also generated by other DNA sequences in the sample. V is TRBV30 and J is TRBJ1-1, with D possibly matching TRBD1 (6 bases). There are 11 residues in the CDR3. Trimming took 2 bases from V and 12 from J, leaving 13 bases between them. Germline V lookup: CDR1 GTSNPN, CDR2 SVGIG (reference sequence). CDR3 residues: CAWSSTGKTFF. The CDR3 nucleotides are TGTGCCTGGAGTAGTACAGGGAAAACTTTCTTT. The full variable domain, completed using reference TRBV30 and TRBJ1-1, is SQTIHQWPATLVQPVGSPLSLECTVEGTSNPNLYWYRQAAGRGLQLLFYSVGIGQISSEVPQNLSASRPQDRQFILSSKKLLLSDSGFYLCAWSSTGKTFFGQGTRLTVV.

V is TRBV12-5 and J is TRBJ2-1, with 14 bases lining up with TRBD2. CDR3 length equals 21 residues. CDR1 is LGHNT and CDR2 is FRNRAP in the germline V gene. Losses at the gene ends were 0 bases for V and 2 bases for J; bases not matched to a gene: 12. The CDR3 sequence: CASGLVRKGTSGRFTYNEQFF. The DNA of the CDR3 is TGTGCTAGTGGTTTGGTACGCAAAGGGACTAGCGGGAGATTCACCTACAATGAGCAGTTCTTC.

In the case of this clone: One base away lies a much larger clone, so this may be a sequencing read error. The same CDR3 also results from other DNA sequences found in this sample. The chain is built from TRBV30 and TRBJ2-6; unclear D gene. The V and J ends lost 1 base and 1 base respectively, with 2 bases between them. The germline V gene encodes CDR1 GTSNPN and CDR2 SVGIG (reference sequence). The CDR3 spans 13 residues. CDR3 sequence: CAWSASGANVLTF. Written as DNA, the CDR3 is TGTGCCTGGAGTGCTTCTGGGGCCAACGTCCTGACTTTC.

The rearrangement uses TRBV6-5 and TRBJ2-1; TRBD1 is a possible D gene (6 bases). This CDR3 is 11 amino acids long. Germline CDR1 reads MNHEY; CDR2 reads SVGAGI. Deletions cut 6 bases from V and 11 bases from J, with 11 bases between. The chain's CDR3 is CASSMGQKQFF. The DNA of the CDR3 is TGTGCCAGCAGCATGGGACAAAAGCAGTTCTTC.

The genes are TRBV10-3 and TRBJ1-4; 11 bases fit TRBD1. In germline, CDR1 is ENHRY, CDR2 SYGVKD. V gave up 4 bases and J gave up 6 bases; unmatched junction bases: 10. CDR3 length: 17 amino acids. DNA of the CDR3: TGTGCCATCAGTGGGACAGGGGGCGGCCTAAGGGATGAAAAACTGTTTTTT. Its protein is CAISGTGGGLRDEKLFF.

J is TRBJ1-2 and V is TRBV25-1; D perhaps matches TRBD1 (5 bases). This CDR3 is 14 amino acids long. Germline V gene lookup returns CDR1 MGHDK and CDR2 SYGVNS. Trimming took off 3 bases at V and 6 bases at J, with 14 bases between the two ends. CDR3 coding DNA: TGTGCCAGCAGTGATTGGGGGGAATCCAATGGCTACACCTTC. Protein product: CASSDWGESNGYTF.

The table lists this clone with a count of one. The chain combines TRBV5-1 with TRBJ1-5, with 8 bases aligning to TRBD1. The CDR3 loop spans 16 amino acids. V trimming: 0 bases; J trimming: 2 bases; junction bases outside the gene matches: 4. The germline V gene has CDR1 SGHRS and CDR2 YFSETQ. The CDR3 loop is CASSLAPGQGNQPQHF. The DNA of the CDR3 is TGCGCCAGCAGCTTGGCACCGGGACAGGGCAATCAGCCCCAGCATTTT.

V and J are TRBV28 and TRBJ1-4, with a possible D match to TRBD1 (5 bases). Trimming pared 5 bases from V and 7 bases from J, leaving 8 bases between. This CDR3 region has 12 residues. Germline lookup yields CDR1 MDHEN and CDR2 SYDVKM. CDR3: CASSQGIEKLFF. CDR3 in DNA: TGTGCCAGCAGTCAGGGAATTGAAAAACTGTTTTTT.

The chain recombines TRBV6-5 with TRBJ2-3; D not certain. Germline lookup yields CDR1 MNHEY and CDR2 SVGAGI. CDR3 length: 12 amino acids. Trimming stripped 6 bases from V and 9 bases from J, with 13 bases between. In DNA form, the CDR3 reads TGTGCCAGCAGCTCGCCAACGGGCACGCAGTATTTT. This codes for CASSSPTGTQYF.